A single sample is the source of the 10 T cell receptor beta chains below, sequenced in a study of CD8 T cells in Susac syndrome. RNA in amounts of about 0.5 to 1 ug was reverse transcribed with random hexamers. MiXCR was run by TCRdb on the immunoSEQ multiplex PCR reads, yielding one entry per CDR3 protein. The sample lists about 300,000 distinct CDR3 sequences; over 75% were seen once. Sequenced material: CD8+ T cells from PBMCs. The source of these receptors is a human donor with multiple sclerosis.

The chain carries TRBV19 and TRBJ2-3; D gene ambiguous. Germline V lookup: CDR1 LNHDA, CDR2 SQIVND (reference sequence). The CDR3 sequence is 11 residues long. Trimming took off 9 bases at V and 3 bases at J, with 7 bases between the two ends. CDR3 sequence reads: CASQNTDTQYF. As DNA, the CDR3 is TGTGCCAGCCAAAATACAGATACGCAGTATTTT. Full variable domain (outside the CDR3, taken from reference TRBV19 and TRBJ2-3): DGGITQSPKYLFRKEGQNVTLSCEQNLNHDAMYWYRQDPGQGLRLIYYSQIVNDFQKGDIAEGYSVSREKKESFPLTVTSAQKNPTAFYLCASQNTDTQYFGPGTRLTVL.

The genes are TRBV12-3 or TRBV12-4 and TRBJ2-3; D not resolved. The CDR3 runs 14 residues. V was pared by 3 bases and J by 6 bases, with 13 bases between. CDR3 coding DNA: TGTGCCAGCAGTTTTTTGGGTTCGTCGGATACGCAGTATTTT. It specifies CASSFLGSSDTQYF.

The rearrangement uses TRBV6-2 or TRBV6-3 and TRBJ2-5, with 10 bases lining up with TRBD2. V lost 2 bases to trimming and J lost 5 bases; unmatched junction nucleotides: 5. This CDR3 is built from 15 residues. Germline V CDR1 and CDR2: MNHEY, SVGEGT. This CDR3 reads CASSYVSGGAETQYF. Here the CDR3 DNA reads TGTGCCAGCAGTTACGTGAGCGGGGGGGCTGAGACCCAGTACTTC.

The chain uses TRBV7-9 and TRBJ2-6; 7 positions agree with TRBD1. The CDR3 contains 16 residues. V shed 5 bases and J 2 bases; nucleotides not matched to a gene: 6. Germline V lookup: CDR1 SEHNR, CDR2 FQNEAQ (reference sequence). The CDR3, as DNA: TGTGCCAGCAGCCACGATGACAGGGCTGGGGCCAACGTCCTGACTTTC. Its translation: CASSHDDRAGANVLTF.

This clonotype was recorded once. The chain employs TRBV6-1 and TRBJ2-7; 8 bases are shared with TRBD1. Germline V gives CDR1 MNHNS, CDR2 SASEGT. This CDR3 is 15 amino acids long. The trim removed 9 bases at V and 1 base at J, leaving 11 bases unmatched. CDR3 DNA sequence: TGTGCCAGTAAAATCAGGGGGCTATCATCCTACGAGCAGTACTTC. This sequence encodes CASKIRGLSSYEQYF.

This chain connects TRBV15 to TRBJ2-7, with 10 bases fitting TRBD2. The V segment lost 5 bases and the J segment 3 bases; nucleotides outside the gene matches: 10. The CDR3 runs to 16 residues. CDR1 is LNHNV and CDR2 is YYDKDF in the germline V gene (reference sequence). The CDR3 DNA sequence: TGTGCCACCAGCGGACTTCGGGGGACTAGCGTCTACGAGCAGTACTTC. It yields the protein CATSGLRGTSVYEQYF.

This clonotype appeared a few times. The chain links TRBV25-1 to TRBJ1-1; possibly TRBD1 for D (6 bases). Germline assignment: CDR1 MGHDK and CDR2 SYGVNS. The CDR3 extends over 16 amino acids. V was clipped by 5 bases and J by 3 bases, with 19 bases between them. The CDR3 here is CASSLSIGGPDTEAFF. CDR3 bases: TGTGCCAGCAGTCTTTCAATCGGGGGGCCCGACACTGAAGCTTTCTTT. The variable domain in full, completed from reference TRBV25-1 and TRBJ1-1, reads EADIYQTPRYLVIGTGKKITLECSQTMGHDKMYWYQQDPGMELHLIHYSYGVNSTEKGDLSSESTVSRIRTEHFPLTLESARPSHTSQYLCASSLSIGGPDTEAFFGQGTRLTVV.

The rearrangement links TRBV5-6 to TRBJ2-7; the D gene is possibly TRBD2 (7 bases). The CDR3 is 17 amino acids. The germline gives CDR1 SGHDT, CDR2 YYEEEE. V lost 0 bases and J 3 bases, leaving 19 bases between the germline ends. CDR3 residues: CASSLGEGVMEVYEQYF. CDR3 sequence (DNA): TGTGCCAGCAGCTTGGGGGAGGGGGTGATGGAAGTCTACGAGCAGTACTTC.

This chain joins TRBV5-4 and TRBJ2-7, with D uncertain. Germline CDR1 and CDR2: SGHNT and YYREEE (reference sequence). This CDR3 is 13 amino acids long. V gave up 3 bases and J gave up 3 bases, with 10 bases separating them. The DNA of the CDR3 is TGTGCCAGCAGCTCCGAGTCTCTCTACGAGCAGTACTTC. It encodes CASSSESLYEQYF.

The chain combines TRBV6-2 or TRBV6-3 with TRBJ2-3; the D is unclear. The CDR3 contains 15 residues. Trimming took off 3 bases at V and 2 bases at J, with 12 bases between the two ends. Germline lookup yields CDR1 MNHEY and CDR2 SVGEGT. CDR3: CASSYRGWDTDTQYF. The CDR3 DNA is TGTGCCAGCAGTTATCGTGGTTGGGACACAGATACGCAGTATTTT.